Listed below are T cell receptor beta chains from one sample, sequenced in a study of a mutant IDH1 vaccine in newly diagnosed glioma. Using immunoSEQ multiplex PCR, the repertoire was profiled, and TCRdb retains in-frame clones only, with some absent. The sample includes 50,000 to 65,000 clones, 87% of them seen just once. These TCRs are of unknown antigen specificity. The material sequenced was PBMCs, taken from a glioma patient whose treatment included an IDH1 peptide vaccine. These receptors all stem from a man aged 40-49 years with glioma. Each CDR3 is given with its conserved first and last residue. The D gene is left open where the match is weak. Some rows have no size entry. The others give once, few or many, or a class for an expanded clone.

V,size,J,D,CDR3,DNA
TRBV4-1,NA,TRBJ2-7,NA,CASSQGQEQYF,TGCGCCAGCAGCCAAGGTCAAGAGCAGTACTTC
TRBV29-1,once,TRBJ2-1,TRBD2,CSVNGLAGINEQFF,TGCAGCGTTAATGGGCTAGCGGGAATCAATGAGCAGTTCTTC
TRBV7-3,NA,TRBJ1-3,NA,CASSLKGGGNTIYF,TGTGCCAGCAGCTTAAAGGGTGGCGGAAACACCATATATTTT
TRBV29-1,NA,TRBJ2-7,TRBD1,CSVTRGTVYTATLGYEQYF,TGCAGCGTGACAAGGGGGACAGTTTATACCGCTACGTTGGGCTACGAGCAGTACTTC
TRBV5-5,NA,TRBJ1-5,NA,CASSLGISNQPQHF,TGTGCCAGCAGCTTGGGTATAAGCAATCAGCCCCAGCATTTT
TRBV6-5,NA,TRBJ2-7,NA,CASSLDGGHSYEQYF,TGTGCCAGCAGCCTAGATGGCGGGCACTCCTACGAGCAGTACTTC
TRBV13,NA,TRBJ2-7,NA,CASSSPDRNEQYF,TGTGCCAGCAGCTCCCCGGACCGTAACGAGCAGTACTTC
TRBV6-1,NA,TRBJ1-2,TRBD1,CASSEAGSTGNYGYTF,TGTGCCAGCAGTGAAGCCGGCTCGACAGGGAACTATGGCTACACCTTC
TRBV7-9,NA,TRBJ2-7,NA,CASSFPWAYEQYF,TGTGCCAGCAGCTTTCCCTGGGCCTACGAGCAGTACTTC
TRBV6-5,NA,TRBJ2-3,NA,CASKDRGWADTQYF,TGTGCCAGCAAAGACCGAGGGTGGGCAGATACGCAGTATTTT
TRBV6-1,NA,TRBJ1-5,TRBD1,CASRMDRGFNQPQHF,TGTGCCAGCAGGATGGACAGGGGATTCAATCAGCCCCAGCATTTT
TRBV10-3,NA,TRBJ2-6,NA,CAISDRWNSGANVLTF,TGTGCCATCAGTGACAGATGGAACTCTGGGGCCAACGTCCTGACTTTC
TRBV25-1,NA,TRBJ2-7,NA,CASSGFISYEQYF,TGTGCCAGCAGTGGATTTATAAGTTACGAGCAGTACTTC
TRBV5-4,NA,TRBJ2-5,NA,CASSPEVGGRETQYF,TGTGCCAGCAGCCCGGAGGTCGGGGGGCGGGAGACCCAGTACTTC
TRBV10-3,NA,TRBJ2-2,TRBD1,CAISALKAGTENTGELFF,TGTGCCATCAGTGCGCTCAAAGCCGGGACAGAGAACACCGGGGAGCTGTTTTTT
TRBV27,once,TRBJ2-3,NA,CASSPRGYGTDTQYF,TGTGCCAGCAGCCCCCGGGGCTATGGCACAGATACGCAGTATTTT
TRBV28,once,TRBJ1-3,NA,CASRQYRAGNTIYF,TGTGCCAGCAGGCAATACAGGGCTGGAAACACCATATATTTT
TRBV28,NA,TRBJ1-2,TRBD1,CASSTTAGGVGYTF,TGTGCCAGCAGTACCACCGCAGGGGGTGTTGGCTACACCTTC
TRBV11-1,NA,TRBJ2-2,NA,CASSLVGTLSGELFF,TGTGCCAGCAGCTTAGTAGGGACATTGAGCGGGGAGCTGTTTTTT
TRBV5-4,NA,TRBJ2-1,NA,CASNSGTRSSNEQFF,TGTGCCAGCAACTCCGGGACTCGAAGTTCGAATGAGCAGTTCTTC
TRBV9,NA,TRBJ1-2,NA,CASSVAREGYGYTF,TGTGCCAGCAGCGTAGCGAGGGAGGGCTATGGCTACACCTTC
TRBV27,NA,TRBJ1-5,TRBD1,CASSKQGAGNQPQHF,TGTGCCAGCAGTAAACAGGGGGCCGGCAATCAGCCCCAGCATTTT
TRBV2,NA,TRBJ2-5,TRBD1,CASRGQGRETQYF,TGTGCCAGCAGGGGACAGGGGAGAGAGACCCAGTACTTC
TRBV5-1,NA,TRBJ2-2,TRBD2,CASSLRLSGTVTGELFF,TGCGCCAGCAGCCTAAGATTAAGCGGGACGGTCACCGGGGAGCTGTTTTTT
TRBV7-9,NA,TRBJ2-7,NA,CASSLATPGFYEQYF,TGTGCCAGCAGCTTGGCCACGCCGGGGTTCTACGAGCAGTACTTC
TRBV7-3,NA,TRBJ2-1,NA,CASSLDRQLNEQFF,TGTGCCAGCAGCTTAGACCGACAGCTTAATGAGCAGTTCTTC
TRBV5-1,once,TRBJ2-6,NA,CASSLAGVFSGANVLTF,TGCGCCAGCAGCTTGGCGGGAGTCTTCTCTGGGGCCAACGTCCTGACTTTC
TRBV18,NA,TRBJ1-1,NA,CASSPVEVVDTEAFF,TGTGCCAGCTCACCGGTCGAGGTTGTGGACACTGAAGCTTTCTTT
TRBV5-1,NA,TRBJ2-1,NA,CASSLPGSENEQFF,TGCGCCAGCAGCTTACCGGGATCAGAGAATGAGCAGTTCTTC
TRBV7-9,NA,TRBJ2-7,TRBD1,CASSTRDRGHEQYF,TGTGCCAGCAGCACCCGGGACAGGGGTCACGAGCAGTACTTC
TRBV15,NA,TRBJ2-7,NA,CATSRLAFYEQYF,TGTGCCACCAGCAGACTAGCTTTCTACGAGCAGTACTTC
TRBV2,NA,TRBJ2-5,TRBD2,CASRERLAGGETQYF,TGTGCCAGCAGGGAACGACTAGCGGGAGGAGAGACCCAGTACTTC
TRBV7-9,NA,TRBJ2-7,TRBD1,CASSPPQGALHDEQYF,TGTGCCAGCAGCCCCCCACAGGGGGCGCTTCATGACGAGCAGTACTTC
TRBV19,once,TRBJ1-1,TRBD1,CASSAGTGRSGNGNTEAFF,TGTGCCAGTAGTGCCGGGACAGGGCGTTCAGGTAATGGGAACACTGAAGCTTTCTTT
TRBV6-5,NA,TRBJ2-3,NA,CASSYTHASGTDTQYF,TGTGCCAGCAGTTACACACATGCTTCGGGGACAGATACGCAGTATTTT
TRBV6-5,few,TRBJ1-1,TRBD1,CASSYTLTGGAFF,TGTGCCAGCAGTTACACCTTGACAGGGGGAGCTTTCTTT
TRBV6-1,NA,TRBJ2-7,NA,CASSVDGYEQYF,TGTGCCAGCAGTGTCGACGGCTACGAGCAGTACTTC
TRBV27,NA,TRBJ1-2,NA,CASSPGVVYGYTF,TGTGCCAGCAGCCCAGGGGTTGTCTATGGCTACACCTTC
TRBV7-8,NA,TRBJ2-1,TRBD1,CASSFDRANEQFF,TGTGCCAGCAGCTTCGACAGGGCCAATGAGCAGTTCTTC
TRBV6-1,NA,TRBJ1-2,NA,CASSEVGLGMGYTF,TGTGCCAGCAGTGAAGTTGGTCTGGGCATGGGCTACACCTTC
TRBV7-9,NA,TRBJ2-1,NA,CASSFGSTLNEQFF,TGTGCCAGCAGCTTCGGGTCAACCTTGAATGAGCAGTTCTTC